These 30 T cell receptor beta chains were all obtained from the same sample, sequenced in a study of T-cell reconstitution after alpha-beta-depleted transplantation in children. The TCRbeta library was prepared with unique molecular identifiers. TCRdb reprocessed the PCR reads via MiXCR and lists one record per CDR3 protein. The sample holds about 140,000 distinct CDR3 sequences, about 9% seen once. The sequences come from PBMCs, mostly from graft donor cells, collected 180 days after TCRalphabeta/CD19-depleted stem cell transplant. The source is a female patient between 2 and 10 years old who had a stem cell transplant for congenital amegakaryocytic thrombocytopenia, so the T cells may come from the graft donor.

V usage is TRBV28 and J usage is TRBJ2-7; 9 bases match TRBD1. The CDR3 loop spans 17 amino acids. Germline V CDR1 and CDR2: MDHEN, SYDVKM. V shed 10 bases and J 3 bases; nucleotides not matched to a gene: 19. In DNA form, the CDR3 reads TGTGCCACCCAATTAACCTTCCCCCGGGACAGGGACTACGAGCAGTACTTC. It is translated as CATQLTFPRDRDYEQYF. The full variable domain, completed using reference TRBV28 and TRBJ2-7, is DVKVTQSSRYLVKRTGEKVFLECVQDMDHENMFWYRQDPGLGLRLIYFSYDVKMKEKGDIPEGYSVSREKKERFSLILESASTNQTSMYLCATQLTFPRDRDYEQYFGPGTRLTVT.

CDR3 protein: CASSLGALGELFF. CDR3 in DNA: TGCGCCAGCAGCTTGGGGGCACTAGGGGAGCTGTTTTTT. The V call is TRBV5-1, the J call TRBJ2-2; D ambiguous. V was pared by 0 bases and J by 8 bases, with 8 bases between. Germline V gene sequence: CDR1 SGHRS, CDR2 YFSETQ. The CDR3 is 13 residues long.

For the CDR3, the DNA is TGTGCCAGCAGCCAGTTAAACTCTGGAAACACCATATATTTT. It specifies CASSQLNSGNTIYF. The chain carries TRBV14 and TRBJ1-3, with D unresolved. CDR3 length equals 14 residues. Germline CDR1 reads SGHDN; CDR2 reads FVKESK. Trimming left V 3 bases short and J 0 bases short, with 6 bases between. The full variable domain, completed using reference TRBV14 and TRBJ1-3, is EAGVTQFPSHSVIEKGQTVTLRCDPISGHDNLYWYRRVMGKEIKFLLHFVKESKQDESGMPNNRFLAERTGGTYSTLKVQPAELEDSGVYFCASSQLNSGNTIYFGEGSWLTVV.

V usage is TRBV28 and J usage is TRBJ2-1; D not resolved. The CDR3 runs 11 residues. Deletions cut 2 bases from V and 13 bases from J, with 9 bases between. Looked up from germline, CDR1 is MDHEN and CDR2 is SYDVKM. The CDR3 is CASSLRQFQFF. CDR3 nucleotide sequence: TGTGCCAGCAGTTTACGGCAGTTTCAGTTCTTC.

The chain recombines TRBV28 with TRBJ2-7, with TRBD2 matching over 7 bases. This CDR3 has 14 amino acids. With V trimmed by 4 bases and J by 6 bases, 9 bases remained unmatched. Germline V CDR1 and CDR2: MDHEN, SYDVKM. Written as DNA, the CDR3 is TGTGCCAGCAGTTCGGGGGGATGGCAGACCGAGCAGTACTTC. It translates to CASSSGGWQTEQYF.

This clonotype was observed at least ten times. The chain is built from TRBV7-8 and TRBJ2-1, with D possibly TRBD1 on 6 matching bases. Germline CDR1 is SGHVS and CDR2 is FQNEAQ. This CDR3 is built from 14 residues. The V and J ends lost 6 bases and 4 bases respectively, with 13 bases between them. The CDR3: CASRIGGAYNEQFF. As DNA, the CDR3 is TGTGCCAGCAGGATAGGGGGTGCATACAATGAGCAGTTCTTC.

Ten or more counts support this clonotype. V gene TRBV9 combines with J gene TRBJ2-3; the match to TRBD2 covers 7 bases. The CDR3 spans 15 residues. Germline V lookup: CDR1 SGDLS, CDR2 YYNGEE. Losses at the gene ends were 0 bases for V and 3 bases for J; bases not matched to a gene: 4. The CDR3 DNA reads TGTGCCAGCAGCGTAGGACCTAGCGGTACAGATACGCAGTATTTT. Protein sequence: CASSVGPSGTDTQYF.

This clonotype was counted ten times or more. The rearrangement uses TRBV7-8 and TRBJ1-1; unclear D gene. CDR3 length equals 12 residues. The V gene lost 0 bases and the J gene lost 7 bases, with 6 bases spanning the gap. CDR1 and CDR2 from the germline V gene are SGHVS and FQNEAQ. The chain's CDR3 is CASSLAGLEAFF. Here the CDR3 DNA reads TGTGCCAGCAGCTTAGCAGGGCTTGAAGCTTTCTTT.

The J gene is TRBJ2-3, the V gene TRBV12-3 or TRBV12-4; unclear D gene. The CDR3 consists of 13 residues. Trimming pared 6 bases from V and 0 bases from J, leaving 7 bases between. DNA for the CDR3: TGTGCCAGCAGGGCGGAGAGCACAGATACGCAGTATTTT. It yields the protein CASRAESTDTQYF.

This clonotype was detected a few times. The chain carries TRBV9 and TRBJ2-5, with TRBD2 matching over 7 bases. Germline loops: CDR1 SGDLS, CDR2 YYNGEE. After removal of 4 bases from V and 5 bases from J, the junction contained 5 bases not matched to a gene. The CDR3 has 13 amino acids. CDR3 residues: CASSSLGGETQYF. In DNA, the CDR3 is TGTGCCAGCAGCTCCTTGGGGGGGGAGACCCAGTACTTC.

There are many counts of this clonotype. The chain uses TRBV7-2 and TRBJ1-2, with unresolved D. V lost 1 base, J lost 0 bases, and 6 bases lay in between. The CDR3 spans 14 residues. Germline lookup yields CDR1 SGHTA and CDR2 FQGNSA. In nucleotides, the CDR3 is TGTGCCAGCAGCTTAGGGGCCGCTAACTATGGCTACACCTTC. Encoded protein: CASSLGAANYGYTF.

This clonotype was observed at least ten times. This sequence joins TRBV4-3 and TRBJ2-4; D ambiguous. Germline-derived CDR1 and CDR2 are LGHNA and YSLEER. V lost 3 bases to trimming and J lost 5 bases, with 11 bases between them. CDR3 size: 14 residues. Here the CDR3 reads CASSQERDENIQYF. The CDR3 DNA reads as TGCGCCAGCAGCCAGGAGAGAGATGAAAACATTCAGTACTTC.

This clonotype was seen ten or more times. V gene TRBV7-8 combines with J gene TRBJ2-7; D is ambiguous. The V gene lost 3 bases and the J gene lost 3 bases, with 9 bases spanning the gap. This CDR3 has 13 amino acids. CDR1 and CDR2 (germline): SGHVS, FQNEAQ. Here the CDR3 reads CASSFGVFYEQYF. CDR3 in DNA: TGTGCCAGCAGCTTTGGGGTGTTCTACGAGCAGTACTTC.

This clonotype has a handful of counts. A single base separates this from a much larger clone, so it may be a read error. Here the CDR3 reads CASSQDTSGANVLTF. The CDR3 DNA reads as TGTGCCAGCAGCCAAGACACCTCTGGGGCCAACGTCCTGACTTTC. This chain joins TRBV3-1 and TRBJ2-6; D ambiguous. The CDR3 covers 15 residues. CDR1 and CDR2 from the germline V gene are LGHDT and YNNKEL (reference sequence). V was clipped by 0 bases and J by 0 bases, with 3 bases between them.

This clonotype was found many times. This rearrangement joins TRBV10-3 to TRBJ1-1, with TRBD1 matching over 7 bases. This CDR3 is 13 amino acids long. Per germline, CDR1 ENHRY and CDR2 SYGVKD. V shed 9 bases and J 1 base; nucleotides not matched to a gene: 5. The CDR3 sequence: CAISRQGNTEAFF. CDR3 DNA: TGTGCCATTAGCAGACAGGGGAACACTGAAGCTTTCTTT.

The table lists this clonotype with many counts. The V and J genes are TRBV4-2 and TRBJ2-3, with D perhaps TRBD2 (6 bases). The CDR3 extends over 16 amino acids. The V end lost 4 bases, the J end lost 4 bases, and 18 bases lay between the germline ends. Germline V gene lookup returns CDR1 LGHNA and CDR2 YNFKEQ. The CDR3 bases are TGTGCCAGCAGCCGAATGACGGGAGTGAGGGCAGATACGCAGTATTTT. As protein: CASSRMTGVRADTQYF.

The sample holds many counts of this clonotype. The chain recombines TRBV20-1 with TRBJ1-3; no clear D gene. CDR1 DFQATT and CDR2 SNEGSKA come from the germline V gene (reference sequence). The V end lost 1 base, the J end lost 0 bases, and 4 bases lay between the germline ends. This CDR3 region has 13 residues. The CDR3 sequence is CSARGGSGNTIYF. DNA of the CDR3: TGCAGTGCTAGAGGGGGCTCTGGAAACACCATATATTTT.

The chain recombines TRBV19 with TRBJ1-2, with no clear D. V lost 5 bases to trimming and J lost 3 bases, with 10 bases between them. Per the germline V gene, CDR1 is LNHDA and CDR2 is SQIVND (reference sequence). The CDR3 contains 13 residues. The CDR3 protein is CASSGVVDYGYTF. CDR3 sequence (DNA): TGTGCCAGTAGTGGGGTCGTTGACTATGGCTACACCTTC.

This clonotype was counted ten times or more. The DNA of the CDR3 is TGTGCCAGCAGTGAAGGGGGCTCTGGGGCCAACGTCCTGACTTTC. It codes for CASSEGGSGANVLTF. The rearrangement uses TRBV5-5 and TRBJ2-6, with D perhaps matching TRBD1 (6 bases). Trimming took 5 bases from V and 0 from J, leaving 9 bases between them. Germline loops: CDR1 SGHKS, CDR2 YYEKEE (reference sequence). The CDR3 spans 15 residues.

This clonotype has ten or more counts. This chain uses TRBV5-4 with TRBJ2-7; D may be TRBD2 (7 bases). Germline CDR1 SGHNT, CDR2 YYREEE (reference sequence). The CDR3 has 15 residues. Trimming stripped 1 base from V and 2 bases from J, with 13 bases between. The CDR3 loop reads CASSLWGGLTYEQYF. The CDR3 nucleotides read TGTGCCAGCAGCTTGTGGGGGGGCCTGACCTACGAGCAGTACTTC.

The sample holds a few counts of this clonotype. The CDR3 nucleotides read TGCAGCGCCCCGGGACAGGGGAACACTGAAGCTTTCTTT. This translates into CSAPGQGNTEAFF. The chain employs TRBV29-1 and TRBJ1-1; the match to TRBD1 covers 9 bases. Germline V gives CDR1 SQVTM, CDR2 ANQGSEA. V shed 7 bases and J 1 base; nucleotides not matched to a gene: 4. The CDR3 length is 13 residues.

This clonotype was seen a few times. The chain uses TRBV20-1 and TRBJ2-3; D perhaps matches TRBD1 (6 bases). Germline V lookup: CDR1 DFQATT, CDR2 SNEGSKA (reference sequence). Trimming pared 6 bases from V and 1 base from J, leaving 14 bases between. The CDR3 is made up of 14 amino acids. The CDR3 here is CSAQGQAGTDTQYF. DNA of the CDR3: TGCAGTGCCCAGGGGCAGGCAGGCACAGATACGCAGTATTTT.

The chain links TRBV14 to TRBJ2-3; 10 bases fit TRBD2. Germline loops: CDR1 SGHDN, CDR2 FVKESK. V lost 0 bases and J lost 0; bases outside the gene matches: 6. This CDR3 is built from 18 residues. CDR3 sequence reads: CASSQDLWTSGSTDTQYF. DNA for the CDR3: TGTGCCAGCAGCCAAGATCTTTGGACTAGCGGTAGCACAGATACGCAGTATTTT.

This clonotype came up many times. V is TRBV7-9 and J is TRBJ2-7; tentative D call: TRBD2 (6 bases). The V end lost 5 bases, the J end lost 5 bases, and 19 bases lay between the germline ends. Germline CDR1 and CDR2: SEHNR and FQNEAQ (reference sequence). CDR3 length equals 15 residues. The CDR3 DNA reads TGTGCCAGCAGCCGCGTAATGTCGGGGGAGGACGAGCAGTACTTC. As protein: CASSRVMSGEDEQYF. The variable domain in full, completed from reference TRBV7-9 and TRBJ2-7, reads DTGVSQNPRHKITKRGQNVTFRCDPISEHNRLYWYRQTLGQGPEFLTYFQNEAQLEKSRLLSDRFSAERPKGSFSTLEIQRTEQGDSAMYLCASSRVMSGEDEQYFGPGTRLTVT.

This chain joins TRBV7-6 and TRBJ2-5; D is possibly TRBD1 (6 bases). The germline V gene has CDR1 SGHVS and CDR2 FNYEAQ. Trimming cost V 1 base and J 1 base, with 19 bases left between them. The CDR3 sequence is 18 residues long. As DNA, the CDR3 is TGTGCCAGCAGCTTAGTCGTGGACAGTCCTACCAGCCAAGAGACCCAGTACTTC. Protein: CASSLVVDSPTSQETQYF.

The chain is built from TRBV9 and TRBJ2-1; 7 bases map to TRBD2. The J segment lost 4 bases and the V segment lost 0 bases, leaving 10 bases of the junction unmatched. Per the germline V gene, CDR1 is SGDLS and CDR2 is YYNGEE. The CDR3 is 17 amino acids. The CDR3 is CASSVGWGGGRYNEQFF. The CDR3 DNA sequence: TGTGCCAGCAGCGTAGGATGGGGCGGGGGTAGGTACAATGAGCAGTTCTTC.

The gene calls are TRBV18 and TRBJ1-1, with a tentative D call TRBD1 (5 bases). The CDR3 spans 14 residues. Trimming pared 6 bases from V and 0 bases from J, leaving 11 bases between. CDR1 KGHSH and CDR2 LQKENI come from the germline V gene. In DNA form, the CDR3 reads TGTGCCAGCTCGCCCAGGGTGCTGAACACTGAAGCTTTCTTT. Protein sequence: CASSPRVLNTEAFF.

The chain is built from TRBV12-3 or TRBV12-4 and TRBJ1-1, with no clear D. The CDR3 consists of 18 residues. Trimming removed 0 bases from V and 2 bases from J, with 19 bases in between. CDR3 protein: CASSLALRANRHNTEAFF. DNA for the CDR3: TGTGCCAGCAGTTTAGCGCTTAGAGCGAACAGACATAACACTGAAGCTTTCTTT.

This clonotype was seen repeatedly, ten times or more. The chain couples TRBV24-1 to TRBJ2-1, with D possibly TRBD2 on 5 matching bases. The ends were cut back, 3 bases at V and 8 bases at J, with 16 bases in the middle. Germline V CDR1 and CDR2: KGHDR, SFDVKD. The CDR3 has 15 amino acids. The CDR3 sequence: CATSDREIGVDEQFF. The CDR3 region has the DNA TGTGCCACCAGTGATAGGGAGATTGGGGTCGATGAGCAGTTCTTC.

This clonotype appeared a few times. The chain combines TRBV7-8 with TRBJ2-7; D is undetermined. Per the germline V gene, CDR1 is SGHVS and CDR2 is FQNEAQ. Deletions cut 7 bases from V and 7 bases from J, with 17 bases between. There are 13 residues in the CDR3. As DNA, the CDR3 is TGTGCCAGCAACCTTGGGCAGTTTGGGGAGCAGTACTTC. It specifies CASNLGQFGEQYF. Full variable domain (outside the CDR3, taken from reference TRBV7-8 and TRBJ2-7): GAGVSQSPRYKVAKRGQDVALRCDPISGHVSLFWYQQALGQGPEFLTYFQNEAQLDKSGLPSDRFFAERPEGSVSTLKIQRTQQEDSAVYLCASNLGQFGEQYFGPGTRLTVT.